These 3 T cell receptor beta chains originate from one sample sequenced in a study of blood T cell repertoires in COVID-19. Profiling relied on immunoSEQ multiplex PCR, and the TCRdb table lists in-frame clones only, not all of them. The table lists fewer than 150,000 clones, roughly 90% of them singletons. The sequencing input was peripheral blood. The receptor set was obtained from a man in his fifties with active or convalescent COVID-19.

J is TRBJ2-7 and V is TRBV5-1, with 11 nucleotides matching TRBD1. This CDR3 is 14 amino acids long. Per germline, CDR1 SGHRS and CDR2 YFSETQ. J was trimmed by 13 bases and V by 0 bases; bases with no gene match: 9. CDR3 coding DNA: TGCGCCAGCAGCTTGGGGACAGGGGGCGGCCGTGGTTACTTC. Translating it yields CASSLGTGGGRGYF.

The chain carries TRBV5-1 and TRBJ1-4; 7 bases map to TRBD1. With V trimmed by 3 bases and J by 3 bases, 2 bases remained unmatched. The CDR3 has 14 amino acids. Germline V CDR1 and CDR2: SGHRS, YFSETQ. The CDR3 protein is CASSWDRPNEKLFF. The CDR3 DNA is TGCGCCAGCAGCTGGGACAGACCTAATGAAAAACTGTTTTTT.

This clone was found a few times. The chain links TRBV28 to TRBJ1-5; D gene ambiguous. Germline values: CDR1 MDHEN, CDR2 SYDVKM. V was shortened by 7 bases and J by 2 bases, with 9 bases between the two germline ends. This CDR3 has 13 residues. The DNA for the CDR3 is TGTGCCAGCATTTCGGTTGGCAATCAGCCCCAGCATTTT. This codes for CASISVGNQPQHF.